This T cell receptor (beta chain) is from a study of T cell repertoires in cytomegalovirus infection. Across the study: Matching HLA type, along with CMV infection, was indicated by public TCR beta signatures.

At least ten counts were recorded for this clonotype. The antigen is unknown. A single record per CDR3 protein comes from TCRdb applying MiXCR to the reads. The profile shows about 260,000 distinct CDR3 sequences, roughly an eighth of them singletons. Germline V gene sequence: CDR1 ENHRY, CDR2 SYGVKD. This CDR3 is built from 13 residues. V was clipped by 6 bases and J by 4 bases, with 10 bases between them. Whole-study findings and limits: Summed frequency of public TCR beta families distinguished CMV carriers with the relevant HLA. It was HLA-C-restricted CMV-specific TCR beta clonotypes that dominated the response ex vivo.

The sample was PBMCs. The receptor was isolated from a human donor in good health (CMV status not recorded). Some clones in this sample may be carry-over from other donors' samples. V usage is TRBV10-3 and J usage is TRBJ1-5; possible D gene TRBD1, 6 bases. The CDR3 loop is CAIRDSWNQPQHF. The CDR3 DNA sequence: TGTGCCATCAGGGACAGCTGGAATCAGCCCCAGCATTTT.